One T cell receptor (beta chain) is described in this entry. This record comes from a study of blood T cells in healthy people across ages. Through a sample-barcoded 5' primer and a J-beta primer mix, a second PCR was run for roughly 7 to 11 cycles. TCRdb passed the 5' RACE reads through MiXCR, listing each CDR3 protein once. Among about 930,000 distinct CDR3 sequences listed, around 29% were seen once. This same sample was also taken into another study, of T cells of mothers and their children.

The receptor was derived from a middle-aged woman in good health. Source material: blood.

This CDR3 reads CASSSDRVWSTDTQYF. The CDR3 nucleotides read TGTGCCAGCAGCTCGGACAGGGTCTGGAGCACAGATACGCAGTATTTT. The V and J genes are TRBV7-6 and TRBJ2-3; the match to TRBD1 covers 8 bases. CDR1 is SGHVS, CDR2 FNYEAQ, per germline. V trimming: 4 bases; J trimming: 0 bases; junction bases outside the gene matches: 6. The CDR3 contains 16 residues.